A single sample gave rise to the 17 T cell receptor beta chains below, sequenced in a study of early T cells in non-severe SARS-CoV-2 infection. TCRdb analysed the 5' RACE reads with MiXCR anew, one entry per CDR3 protein. The data show fewer than 35,000 distinct CDR3 sequences, around 4.4% seen once. The source material was whole blood. The receptors come from an adult who was a healthcare worker with PCR-confirmed SARS-CoV-2 infection or an uninfected control (not recorded which).

This clonotype was seen ten or more times. The J gene is TRBJ1-1, the V gene TRBV12-3 or TRBV12-4; D unclear. CDR3 length equals 14 residues. Trimming pared 3 bases from V and 1 base from J, leaving 9 bases between. CDR3 sequence reads: CASSFAGSNTEAFF. The CDR3 coding sequence is TGTGCCAGCAGTTTCGCCGGCTCGAACACTGAAGCTTTCTTT.

The sample holds many counts of this clonotype. This chain joins TRBV18 and TRBJ2-7, with 9 bases matching TRBD1. The CDR3 runs 14 residues. CDR1 is KGHSH and CDR2 is LQKENI in the germline V gene. With 5 bases clipped from V and 4 bases from J, the junction kept 6 bases outside the gene matches. The CDR3 DNA reads as TGTGCCAGCTCAGCACAGGGGGCGAGGTACGAGCAGTACGTC. Translation gives CASSAQGARYEQYV.

This clonotype has a count of ten or more. CDR3: CASRAGQGNSGELFF. The CDR3 nucleotides are TGTGCCAGCAGGGCCGGACAGGGTAACTCCGGGGAGCTGTTTTTT. The rearrangement links TRBV2 to TRBJ2-2; TRBD1 matches at 8 bases. CDR1 and CDR2 (germline): SNHLY, FYNNEI. The CDR3 sequence is 15 residues long. V gave up 6 bases and J gave up 6 bases; unmatched junction bases: 9.

The sample holds many counts of this clonotype. The chain links TRBV19 to TRBJ1-5; D not certain. The CDR3 spans 13 residues. V was cut by 3 bases and J by 2 bases, with 5 bases left in between. Germline loops: CDR1 LNHDA, CDR2 SQIVND (reference sequence). The CDR3 protein is CASSMGGNQPQHF. CDR3 in DNA: TGTGCCAGTAGTATGGGCGGCAATCAGCCCCAGCATTTT.

The rearrangement links TRBV7-2 to TRBJ2-7; 12 bases agree with TRBD2. CDR1 SGHTA and CDR2 FQGNSA come from the germline V gene. The CDR3 spans 15 residues. Losses at the gene ends were 1 base for V and 6 bases for J; bases not matched to a gene: 4. As DNA, the CDR3 is TGTGCCAGCAGCTTAGTATGGACTAGCGGGACCGAGCAGTACTTC. Amino acids: CASSLVWTSGTEQYF.

The chain combines TRBV11-2 with TRBJ2-1, with 11 bases fitting TRBD2. The V segment lost 4 bases and the J segment 4 bases; nucleotides outside the gene matches: 9. Germline V gene lookup returns CDR1 SGHAT and CDR2 FQNNGV. The CDR3 consists of 17 residues. CDR3 nucleotides: TGTGCCAGCAGCTCAATAAGACTAGCGGGACTTTACAATGAGCAGTTCTTC. It encodes CASSSIRLAGLYNEQFF.

This chain joins TRBV4-3 and TRBJ2-1; 14 nucleotides line up with TRBD2. Germline V gene lookup returns CDR1 LGHNA and CDR2 YSLEER. Losses at the gene ends were 3 bases for V and 8 bases for J; bases not matched to a gene: 6. This CDR3 is built from 16 residues. CDR3 DNA: TGCGCCAGCAGCCACCGACTAGCGGGAGGGGGCGATGAGCAGTTCTTC. It yields the protein CASSHRLAGGGDEQFF.

This clonotype was observed at least ten times. The junction does not match germline at one end; this may be a read error. The V call is TRBV18, the J call TRBJ2-1; 12 bases are shared with TRBD1. This CDR3 has 16 residues. Per germline, CDR1 KGHSH and CDR2 LQKENI. The chain's CDR3 is CASSRTGTGGYYEQFF. CDR3 nucleotide sequence: TGTGCCAGCTCACGCACCGGGACAGGGGGCTACTATGAGCAGTTCTTC. Complete variable domain (other parts from reference TRBV18 and TRBJ2-1): NAGVMQNPRHLVRRRGQEARLRCSPMKGHSHVYWYRQLPEEGLKFMVYLQKENIIDESGMPKERFSAEFPKEGPSILRIQQVVRGDSAAYFCASSRTGTGGYYEQFFGPGTRLTVL.

This clonotype was counted at least ten times. The rearrangement links TRBV10-3 to TRBJ1-5; a possible D gene is TRBD1 (5 bases). The CDR3 consists of 13 residues. Trimming removed 3 bases from V and 4 bases from J, with 7 bases in between. Germline CDR1 reads ENHRY; CDR2 reads SYGVKD. The CDR3 region has the DNA TGTGCCATCAGTGACAGACAGAATCAGCCCCAGCATTTT. This sequence encodes CAISDRQNQPQHF.

This clonotype was observed many times. The rearrangement uses TRBV7-2 and TRBJ2-2; 10 nucleotides agree with TRBD1. The CDR3 has 15 amino acids. The V and J ends lost 8 bases and 5 bases, in that order; junction bases with no gene match: 8. Germline V gives CDR1 SGHTA, CDR2 FQGNSA. CDR3 protein: CASGTRTGGTGELFF. CDR3 coding DNA: TGTGCCAGCGGAACACGGACAGGGGGAACCGGGGAGCTGTTTTTT.

In its sample, this clonotype was seen many times. This chain's CDR3 is CASQNYGRGHTEAFF. The CDR3, as DNA: TGTGCCAGCCAAAATTATGGAAGGGGTCACACTGAAGCTTTCTTT. The rearrangement joins TRBV12-3 or TRBV12-4 to TRBJ1-1; D might be TRBD1 (5 bases). This CDR3 region has 15 residues. V lost 8 bases and J lost 3, with 19 bases in between.

This clonotype appeared many times. The chain uses TRBV21-1 and TRBJ2-7; the table names TRBD2, a call not compared with the DNA. TRBV21-1 is noted as a pseudogene. The CDR3 is made up of 16 amino acids. The CDR3 DNA sequence: TGTGCCAGCAGCAAAGGTTCGGGAGGGCCCTTGATCGAGCAGTACTTC. It specifies CASSKGSGGPLIEQYF.

This clonotype was counted many times. The rearrangement uses TRBV27 and TRBJ2-1; TRBD2 matches 8 bases. From germline, CDR1 is MNHEY and CDR2 SMNVEV (reference sequence). The CDR3 is made up of 16 amino acids. After removal of 3 bases from V and 8 bases from J, the junction contained 12 bases not matched to a gene. CDR3: CASSFMLRGGRYEQFF. For the CDR3, the DNA is TGTGCCAGCAGTTTTATGCTGAGAGGCGGGAGGTATGAGCAGTTCTTC.

This clonotype was observed at least ten times. The chain employs TRBV12-3 or TRBV12-4 and TRBJ2-4; D not certain. The CDR3 is made up of 14 amino acids. V lost 5 bases and J lost 7, with 15 bases in between. The CDR3 loop reads CASSPRNLGNIQYF. The DNA for the CDR3 is TGTGCCAGCAGTCCCCGGAATCTCGGGAACATTCAGTACTTC.

This clonotype was counted many times. The rearrangement joins TRBV9 to TRBJ1-2; 8 bases line up with TRBD1. The germline V gene has CDR1 SGDLS and CDR2 YYNGEE. J lost 7 bases, V lost 4 bases, and 12 bases had no gene match. The CDR3 is made up of 15 amino acids. The CDR3 nucleotides are TGTGCCAGCAGCTCCGAGGACAGGGAGAGGTTTGGCTACACCTTC. This gives the protein CASSSEDRERFGYTF.

This clonotype has a count of ten or more. The chain links TRBV12-3 or TRBV12-4 to TRBJ2-5; D is possibly TRBD2 (6 bases). The CDR3 spans 14 residues. The germline V and J ends were trimmed by 6 bases and 5 bases, with 16 bases remaining between them. CDR3 sequence reads: CASSPKGSGETQYF. In nucleotides, the CDR3 is TGTGCCAGCAGCCCAAAGGGTAGCGGTGAGACCCAGTACTTC.

The CDR3 bases are TGTGCCACCCAGCGGGAGGCCTCCTACGAGCAGTACTTC. This gives the protein CATQREASYEQYF. The chain carries TRBV24-1 and TRBJ2-7, with TRBD2 matching over 9 bases. Trimming at V came to 9 bases and at J to 0 bases, leaving 2 bases not matched to a gene. The V gene's germline CDR1 is KGHDR and CDR2 SFDVKD. CDR3 size: 13 residues.